Given below is one T cell receptor beta chain in context. A single heparinised draw of around 110 mL on average was taken per donor. Researchers reported sorting CD4+ naive, central memory, regulatory and stem cell-like memory cells via CD45RO/CCR7/CD25/CD127/CD95/CD27. The CDR3 loop spans 16 amino acids. Germline loops: CDR1 SGHTA, CDR2 FQGTGA. J gave up 0 bases and V 5 bases, and 3 bases lay outside the gene matches. This sample was taken from a study of beta chain features in type 1 diabetes. On the study more broadly: There were about 110,000,000 sorted cells examined across all samples.

Isolated RNA was reverse transcribed in full, so expressed TCRB transcripts were sequenced. The method was immunoSEQ multiplex PCR; TCRdb's version includes in-frame clones alone and lacks a portion of them. The sample lists fewer than 500,000 clones; approximately 14% were seen once. The gene calls are TRBV7-3 and TRBJ1-4; 10 nucleotides line up with TRBD1. This TCR derives from a man aged 30-40 years in good health. Sequenced input: naive CD4+ T cells from blood. The CDR3 sequence: CASSLGTGATNEKLFF. DNA of the CDR3: TGTGCCAGCAGCCTGGGGACAGGGGCAACTAATGAAAAACTGTTTTTT.